This T cell receptor beta chain was identified during a study of shared clonotypes between healthy human individuals. Findings and caveats of the study: Larger estimated richness was generally seen in naive subsets than in memory subsets. Between a handful of donors, naive CD4 clonotypes were shared at a level of about 5%.

Assay execution proceeded at the deep level. The method was immunoSEQ multiplex PCR; TCRdb's version includes in-frame clones alone and lacks a portion of them. The repertoire includes more than 900,000 clones, approximately 80% of them detected once, and roughly 0.62% sits in the top ten. The CDR3 has 16 residues. The trim removed 4 bases at V and 4 bases at J, leaving 8 bases unmatched. Germline V gene data show CDR1 as SGHDT and CDR2 as YYEEEE. Comment on this clone: What it binds is not known.

This TCR came from a man in his late teens or twenties in good health. Some clones in this sample may be carry-over from other donors' samples. Sequenced input: memory CD4+ T cells from PBMCs. Subset meaning: CD45RA-negative fraction. The chain joins TRBV5-6 to TRBJ2-3; the match to TRBD2 covers 11 bases. The CDR3, as DNA: TGTGCCAGCAGCACCAAACTAGCGGGAGACCCAGATACGCAGTATTTT. Encoded protein: CASSTKLAGDPDTQYF.